Sequencing of this T cell receptor (beta chain) was carried out in a study of T cells after yellow fever vaccination. Remarks on this clonotype: Its antigen is as yet unknown.

TCRdb re-called the 5' RACE reads with MiXCR, one entry per CDR3 protein. The table records hundreds of thousands of distinct CDR3 sequences, 9% to 15% of them present only once. Study results and limitations: The study re-detected most primary-vaccination clones after the booster (96% CD4, approximately 87% CD8).

The CDR3 is made up of 16 amino acids. V lost 0 bases, J lost 1 base, and 2 bases stayed unmatched. Germline V gene data show CDR1 as SGHRS and CDR2 as YFSETQ. The sequence was obtained from a man between 25 and 39 years old who received the YFV17D yellow fever vaccine. The chain couples TRBV5-1 to TRBJ2-5; 11 nucleotides align to TRBD1. The specimen comprised PBMCs, sampled on the day of the yellow fever booster vaccination. The CDR3 nucleotides read TGCGCCAGCAGCTTGGGGGACAGGGGGTTCCAAGAGACCCAGTACTTC. Protein product: CASSLGDRGFQETQYF.